The 6 T cell receptor beta chains below come from one sample, sequenced in a study of blood T cell repertoires in COVID-19. Data came from immunoSEQ multiplex PCR; TCRdb stores just in-frame clones and leaves some out. The sample has 210,000 or so clones, more than 75% seen once. Source material: PBMCs or T cells enriched from blood (not recorded which). These TCRs come from a woman aged 40 to 50 with acute COVID-19.

V is TRBV28 and J is TRBJ2-6, with D unclear. This CDR3 has 15 amino acids. Germline V lookup: CDR1 MDHEN, CDR2 SYDVKM. V lost 6 bases and J lost 0, with 9 bases in between. The CDR3 bases are TGTGCCAGCAGACCTGCTATCTCTGGGGCCAACGTCCTGACTTTC. It is translated as CASRPAISGANVLTF.

The gene calls are TRBV4-1 and TRBJ1-5, with 9 nucleotides matching TRBD1. CDR3 length: 15 amino acids. V was pared by 0 bases and J by 6 bases, with 3 bases of the junction left unmatched. Germline V gene data show CDR1 as MGHRA and CDR2 as YSYEKL. The CDR3 nucleotides read TGCGCCAGCAGCCAAGAGACAGGGGGAGGTCAGCCCCAGCATTTT. As protein: CASSQETGGGQPQHF.

V usage is TRBV7-3 and J usage is TRBJ2-1, with TRBD2 identical over 11 bases. J gave up 3 bases and V 3 bases, and 4 bases lay outside the gene matches. Germline CDR1 and CDR2: SGHTA and FQGTGA. The CDR3 runs 16 residues. CDR3: CASSLVLAGGYNEQFF. The DNA of the CDR3 is TGTGCCAGCAGCTTGGTGCTAGCGGGGGGCTACAATGAGCAGTTCTTC.

The chain is built from TRBV2 and TRBJ1-1, with D tentatively TRBD1 (5 bases). V gave up 4 bases and J gave up 0 bases, with 12 bases separating them. Germline V lookup: CDR1 SNHLY, CDR2 FYNNEI. The CDR3 sequence is 15 residues long. The CDR3 region has the DNA TGTGCCAGCAGTGGGAGACGACAGTTGAACACTGAAGCTTTCTTT. Translation gives CASSGRRQLNTEAFF. Together with reference TRBV2 and TRBJ1-1, the CDR3 gives the full variable domain: EPEVTQTPSHQVTQMGQEVILRCVPISNHLYFYWYRQILGQKVEFLVSFYNNEISEKSEIFDDQFSVERPDGSNFTLKIRSTKLEDSAMYFCASSGRRQLNTEAFFGQGTRLTVV.

The genes are TRBV30 and TRBJ2-7; tentative D call: TRBD2 (7 bases). This CDR3 contains 12 residues. Germline lookup yields CDR1 GTSNPN and CDR2 SVGIG (reference sequence). The V and J ends lost 8 bases and 6 bases respectively, with 17 bases between them. The CDR3 DNA reads TGTGCCCTTTTCCTCGGGGGGCGCGAGCAGTACTTC. Its protein is CALFLGGREQYF.

Remarks on this clone: Mismatch with germline at one junction end may stem from a read error. V is TRBV30 and J is TRBJ2-3; 9 bases are a match to TRBD2. Germline-derived CDR1 and CDR2 are GTSNPN and SVGIG (reference sequence). The CDR3 is made up of 13 amino acids. CDR3 sequence reads: CAGSSGSLDTQYF. CDR3 in DNA: TGTGCCGGGAGTAGCGGGAGTCTGGATACGCAGTATTTT.